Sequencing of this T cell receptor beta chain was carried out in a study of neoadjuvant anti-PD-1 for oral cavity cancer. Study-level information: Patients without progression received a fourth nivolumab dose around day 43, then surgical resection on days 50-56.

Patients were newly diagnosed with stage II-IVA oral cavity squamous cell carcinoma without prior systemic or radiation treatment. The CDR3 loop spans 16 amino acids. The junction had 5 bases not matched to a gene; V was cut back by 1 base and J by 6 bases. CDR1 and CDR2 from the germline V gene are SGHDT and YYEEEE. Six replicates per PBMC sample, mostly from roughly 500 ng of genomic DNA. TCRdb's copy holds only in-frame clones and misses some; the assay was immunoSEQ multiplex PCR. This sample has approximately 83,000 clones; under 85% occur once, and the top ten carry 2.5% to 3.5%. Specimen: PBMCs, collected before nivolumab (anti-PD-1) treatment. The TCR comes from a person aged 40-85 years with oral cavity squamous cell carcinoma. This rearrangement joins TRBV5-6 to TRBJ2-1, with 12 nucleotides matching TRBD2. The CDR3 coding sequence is TGTGCCAGCAGCTTGCTTTCTAGCGGGAGGGCCAATGAGCAGTTCTTC. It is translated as CASSLLSSGRANEQFF. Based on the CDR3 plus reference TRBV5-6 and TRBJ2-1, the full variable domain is DAGVTQSPTHLIKTRGQQVTLRCSPKSGHDTVSWYQQALGQGPQFIFQYYEEEERQRGNFPDRFSGHQFPNYSSELNVNALLLGDSALYLCASSLLSSGRANEQFFGPGTRLTVL.